The 18 T cell receptor beta chains listed next were all sequenced from one sample in a study of Tregs in tolerant kidney transplant recipients. The protocol was immunoSEQ multiplex PCR, while the TCRdb copy is restricted to in-frame clones and leaves out a portion. This specimen shows 25,000 to 35,000 clones; the ten leading clones hold around 8%. The specimen comprised CD8+ T cells from blood, sampled before the transplant. The receptors originated from a human donor who received a combined kidney and bone marrow transplant.

Comment on this clone: The CDR3 end is not reached by the read, which stops 3 residues before it; the germline J gene fills it in. V usage is TRBV19 and J usage is TRBJ2-7; 7 nucleotides agree with TRBD1. CDR3 length: 15 amino acids. V was clipped by 6 bases and J by 3 bases; unmatched bases: 11. Per germline, CDR1 LNHDA and CDR2 SQIVND (reference sequence). CDR3 sequence: CASRDPDRMGYEQYF. CDR3 DNA (partial): TGTGCCAGTAGGGATCCGGACAGGATGGGCTACGAG.

For this clone: This sample includes further DNA sequences coding for the same CDR3. Incomplete CDR3 DNA: TGTGCCAGCAGTTACCCCGGACTAGCGGGAGTGCGCGAG. It translates to CASSYPGLAGVRE. The whole CDR3 sequence is CASSYPGLAGVREQYF. The V gene is TRBV6-2 or TRBV6-3, the J gene TRBJ2-7; 13 bases align to TRBD2. Read data end 3 residues before the CDR3 end; the end is taken from the germline J gene. This CDR3 comprises 16 residues. V gave up 2 bases and J gave up 6 bases; unmatched junction bases: 7. From germline, CDR1 is MNHEY and CDR2 SVGEGT.

Note on this clone: The read terminates 3 residues ahead of where the CDR3 ends, so the germline J gene completes it. The chain joins TRBV11-2 to TRBJ2-1; no clear D. CDR1 and CDR2 (germline): SGHAT, FQNNGV. The ends were cut back, 7 bases at V and 6 bases at J, with 4 bases in the middle. The CDR3 loop spans 10 amino acids. CDR3 in amino acids: CASTGNEQFF. The covered CDR3 bases are TGTGCCAGCACCGGCAATGAG.

As regards this clone: The read gets to within 3 residues of the CDR3 end, and the germline J gene fills in the rest. This chain uses TRBV19 with TRBJ1-5; TRBD1 aligns across 9 bases. Germline trimming cut 6 bases from V and 4 bases from J; bases unmatched to any gene: 10. The germline gives CDR1 LNHDA, CDR2 SQIVND (reference sequence). The CDR3 is 16 residues long. The sequenced part of the CDR3 DNA is TGTGCCAGTAGACCCATCCGGGACAGGGAGAATCAGCCC. Translation gives CASRPIRDRENQP. The whole CDR3 sequence is CASRPIRDRENQPQHF.

Regarding this clone: The CDR3 end lies 3 residues beyond the end of the read and is filled in from the germline J gene. The chain employs TRBV2 and TRBJ2-2, with 7 bases matching TRBD1. This CDR3 comprises 15 residues. Per the germline V gene, CDR1 is SNHLY and CDR2 is FYNNEI. V was pared by 8 bases and J by 7 bases, with 13 bases of the junction left unmatched. The CDR3 region is CASSATGVGGGELFF. The CDR3 bases that were read are TGTGCCAGCTCAGCTACAGGGGTTGGGGGCGGGGAG.

Points on this clone: The CDR3 end lies 3 residues beyond the end of the read and is filled in from the germline J gene. The chain combines TRBV5-1 with TRBJ1-1; the D gene is possibly TRBD1 (6 bases). The CDR3 contains 15 residues. The V gene's germline CDR1 is SGHRS and CDR2 YFSETQ. V shed 0 bases and J shed 6 bases, with 15 bases lying between them. CDR3 amino acids: CASSLVYQGSAEAFF. CDR3 bases read: TGCGCCAGCAGCTTGGTCTATCAGGGGAGTGCTGAA.

A word on this clone: The read halts 3 residues ahead of the CDR3 end, with the missing end drawn from the germline J gene. The rearrangement joins TRBV6-2 or TRBV6-3 to TRBJ1-5, with 8 bases matching TRBD1. CDR3 length: 15 residues. After removal of 0 bases from V and 5 bases from J, the junction contained 3 bases not matched to a gene. Germline V gene sequence: CDR1 MNHEY, CDR2 SVGEGT. CDR3 in amino acids: CASSYSQGAHQPQHF. Incomplete CDR3 DNA: TGTGCCAGCAGTTACTCCCAGGGGGCGCATCAGCCC.

As to this clone: Coverage ceases 3 residues before the CDR3 finishes, and the germline J gene fills in the end. The V and J genes are TRBV7-2 and TRBJ2-5; D perhaps matches TRBD1 (5 bases). Germline V gene sequence: CDR1 SGHTA, CDR2 FQGNSA. This CDR3 has 14 amino acids. Trimming left V 5 bases short and J 4 bases short, with 14 bases between. Incomplete CDR3 DNA: TGTGCCAGCAGCCCCAGTGAAGGGGCAGAGACC. The encoded protein is CASSPSEGAET. The whole CDR3 reads CASSPSEGAETQYF. The full variable domain, rest sourced from reference TRBV7-2 and TRBJ2-5, is GAGVSQSPSNKVTEKGKDVELRCDPISGHTALYWYRQSLGQGLEFLIYFQGNSAPDKSGLPSDRFSAERTGGSVSTLTIQRTQQEDSAVYLCASSPSEGAETQYFGPGTRLLVL.

Details on this clone: The read halts 3 residues ahead of the CDR3 end, with the missing end drawn from the germline J gene. The chain combines TRBV7-8 with TRBJ2-5; a weak D match, TRBD2 (5 bases). CDR1 is SGHVS, CDR2 FQNEAQ, per germline. With 4 bases removed from V and 1 base from J, the gap between germline ends came to 19 bases. The CDR3 has 17 amino acids. Incomplete CDR3 DNA: TGTGCCAGCAGCTCAAACTGGGTTAGCGCCCTCCAAGAGACC. Translating gives CASSSNWVSALQET. The CDR3 in its entirety is CASSSNWVSALQETQYF.

As for this clone: With the read ending 3 residues before the CDR3 end, the germline J gene is used to fill in that end. The V call is TRBV29-1, the J call TRBJ1-1; 7 bases map to TRBD1. Germline CDR1 SQVTM, CDR2 ANQGSEA. V lost 6 bases to trimming and J lost 3 bases; unmatched junction nucleotides: 10. This CDR3 spans 14 amino acids. The covered CDR3 bases are TGCAGCGTAGGGACCGACAGGGTGGACACTGAA. This gives the protein CSVGTDRVDTE. The full CDR3 protein is CSVGTDRVDTEAFF.

Remarks on this clone: The CDR3 is cut off 3 residues early in the read; its end comes from the germline J gene. The chain is built from TRBV6-1 and TRBJ2-1, with D perhaps TRBD2 (7 bases). Per the germline V gene, CDR1 is MNHNS and CDR2 is SASEGT. The CDR3 has 15 amino acids. V lost 4 bases and J 8 bases, leaving 18 bases between the germline ends. The sequenced CDR3 bases are TGTGCCAGCAGTGTCTTGCGCGGAGGGGGGGATGAG. This translates into CASSVLRGGGDE. From start to end, the CDR3 is CASSVLRGGGDEQFF.

Points on this clone: The read ends 3 residues early relative to the CDR3; the germline J gene fills the gap. The chain is built from TRBV5-6 and TRBJ1-4; D not certain. V lost 0 bases to trimming and J lost 10 bases, with 7 bases between them. This CDR3 is 12 amino acids long. CDR1 is SGHDT, CDR2 YYEEEE, per germline. The CDR3 sequence: CASSLALGKLFF. The CDR3 DNA, read in part, is TGTGCCAGCAGCTTGGCTCTCGGAAAA.

Comments on this clone: Coverage ceases 3 residues before the CDR3 finishes, and the germline J gene fills in the end. This chain joins TRBV13 and TRBJ2-7, with D maybe TRBD1 (5 bases). Per the germline V gene, CDR1 is PRHDT and CDR2 is FYEKMQ (reference sequence). Deletions cut 3 bases from V and 0 bases from J, with 9 bases between. The CDR3 totals 14 residues. The part of the CDR3 DNA that was read is TGTGCCAGCAGCTTTCAAAGGGGCTCCTACGAG. Protein sequence: CASSFQRGSYE. The whole CDR3 is CASSFQRGSYEQYF.

Worth noting for this clone: Read sequence stops 3 residues before the CDR3 end, and the germline J gene provides the missing end. The chain uses TRBV20-1 and TRBJ2-7; TRBD2 matches at 12 bases. The V segment lost 0 bases and the J segment 5 bases; nucleotides outside the gene matches: 14. The length of the CDR3 is 18 residues. Germline V gene lookup returns CDR1 DFQATT and CDR2 SNEGSKA (reference sequence). The CDR3 loop reads CSARESIGLAGGPNEQYF. CDR3 DNA, as far as it was read: TGCAGTGCTAGAGAGTCAATTGGGCTAGCGGGAGGGCCCAACGAG.

For this clone: The CDR3 end falls 3 residues outside the read, so it is completed with the germline J gene. V is TRBV19 and J is TRBJ1-3; TRBD1 agrees at 7 bases. V lost 3 bases to trimming and J lost 2 bases; unmatched junction nucleotides: 4. Germline CDR1 is LNHDA and CDR2 is SQIVND (reference sequence). The length of the CDR3 is 15 residues. CDR3 in amino acids: CASSIFDRAGNTIYF. The CDR3 bases that were read are TGTGCCAGTAGTATCTTCGACAGGGCTGGAAACACC.

Regarding this clone: Germline is not matched at one junction end, which may reflect a read error. Partial CDR3 DNA: TGTGCCAGCAGCGAAGACTCAACTAATGAAAAA. Its protein is CASSEDSTNEK. The whole CDR3 sequence reads CASSEDSTNEKLFF. V is TRBV6-1 and J is TRBJ1-4, with unresolved D. The CDR3 extends 3 residues past the end of the read, so its final part is completed from the germline J gene. The CDR3 covers 14 residues. CDR1 is MNHNS and CDR2 is SASEGT in the germline V gene.

Worth noting for this clone: The observed sequence ends 3 residues before the CDR3 terminus, with the missing tail filled in from the germline J gene. The J gene is TRBJ1-2, the V gene TRBV13, with D possibly being TRBD1 (5 bases). This CDR3 is 14 amino acids long. V lost 0 bases and J lost 4, with 9 bases in between. CDR1 is PRHDT and CDR2 is FYEKMQ in the germline V gene (reference sequence). The CDR3 sequence is CASSLGRQTYGYTF. The sequenced part of the CDR3 DNA is TGTGCCAGCAGCTTAGGCCGACAGACCTATGGC.

About this clone: The read halts 3 residues ahead of the CDR3 end, with the missing end drawn from the germline J gene. The rearrangement uses TRBV5-1 and TRBJ1-1; the D gene is possibly TRBD1 (5 bases). Germline V CDR1 and CDR2: SGHRS, YFSETQ. Trimming cost V 0 bases and J 6 bases, with 12 bases left between them. The CDR3 covers 14 residues. CDR3 protein: CASSLGRSGPEAFF. The sequenced CDR3 bases are TGCGCCAGCAGCTTGGGCAGGTCAGGGCCTGAA.